This section outlines one T cell receptor (beta chain) sequence together with its context. Repertoires were generated with immunoSEQ multiplex PCR, while TCRdb's copy carries only in-frame clones and drops some. This sample has some 45,000 clones, with approximately 80% found just once. The record originates from a study of blood T cell repertoires in COVID-19. Looking at the study overall: The cDNA or gDNA used as material had been derived from T cells, B-cell-depleted T cells, or PBMCs.

The germline V gene encodes CDR1 LGHNT and CDR2 FRNRAP. V lost 1 base, J lost 7 bases, and 8 bases lay in between. This CDR3 region has 13 residues. The material sequenced was peripheral blood. This sequence joins TRBV12-5 and TRBJ2-1; TRBD1 might be the D (5 bases). This TCR was sampled from a man between 65 and 85 years old with acute or convalescent COVID-19. The CDR3: CASGLATGNEQFF. The DNA for the CDR3 is TGTGCTAGTGGTTTGGCAACAGGAAATGAGCAGTTCTTC.